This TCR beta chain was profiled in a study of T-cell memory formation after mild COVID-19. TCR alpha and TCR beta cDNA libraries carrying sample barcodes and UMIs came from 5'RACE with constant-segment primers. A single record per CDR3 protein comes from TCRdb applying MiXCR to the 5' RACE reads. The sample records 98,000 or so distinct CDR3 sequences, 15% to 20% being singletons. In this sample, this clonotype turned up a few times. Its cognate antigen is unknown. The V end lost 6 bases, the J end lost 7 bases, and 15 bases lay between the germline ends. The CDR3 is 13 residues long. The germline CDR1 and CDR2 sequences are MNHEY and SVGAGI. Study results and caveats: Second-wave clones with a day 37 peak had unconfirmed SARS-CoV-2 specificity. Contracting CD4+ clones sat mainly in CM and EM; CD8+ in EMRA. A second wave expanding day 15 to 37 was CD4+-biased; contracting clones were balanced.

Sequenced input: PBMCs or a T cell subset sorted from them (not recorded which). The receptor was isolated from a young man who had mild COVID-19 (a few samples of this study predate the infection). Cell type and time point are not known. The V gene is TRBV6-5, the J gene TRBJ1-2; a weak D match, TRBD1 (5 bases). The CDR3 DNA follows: TGTGCCAGCAGCTATCAGGGTATTGGTGGCTACACCTTC. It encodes CASSYQGIGGYTF.